Presented here are 9 T cell receptor beta chains from one specimen sequenced in a study of identical twins. MiXCR, applied by TCRdb to the 5' RACE reads, yields one record per CDR3 protein. The sample yields about 690,000 distinct CDR3 sequences, around 20% seen once. These records were also assigned to another study, of T cells expressing NK-cell markers.

Sample: PBMCs. These receptors all stem from a woman younger than 30 in good health.

This clonotype was recorded many times. The chain links TRBV6-1 to TRBJ2-5; 8 nucleotides line up with TRBD2. The CDR3 contains 15 residues. Germline CDR1 and CDR2: MNHNS and SASEGT. V shed 8 bases, J shed 3 bases, and the junction held 11 bases outside the gene matches. The CDR3 coding sequence is TGTGCCAGCGCCGATATAGCGGGGTGGGAAGAGACCCAGTACTTC. It is translated as CASADIAGWEETQYF.

At least ten counts were recorded for this clonotype. The chain uses TRBV7-9 and TRBJ2-1; tentative D call: TRBD2 (6 bases). Per germline, CDR1 SEHNR and CDR2 FQNEAQ (reference sequence). The CDR3 is 14 residues long. Deletions cut 4 bases from V and 9 bases from J, with 16 bases between. The chain's CDR3 is CASSSLRELTEQFF. For the CDR3, the DNA is TGTGCCAGCAGCTCATTACGGGAGTTAACTGAGCAGTTCTTC.

The table lists this clonotype with many counts. The rearrangement joins TRBV11-2 to TRBJ2-4, with D tentatively TRBD2 (5 bases). The CDR3 is made up of 18 amino acids. Between the trimmed V and J ends, which lost 5 bases and 0 bases, there was a span of 20 bases. CDR1 and CDR2 from the germline V gene are SGHAT and FQNNGV. CDR3 in amino acids: CASSVRPSGDLAKNIQYF. The CDR3 DNA reads as TGTGCCAGCAGCGTACGGCCGAGCGGCGACCTAGCCAAAAACATTCAGTACTTC. The full variable domain, its missing parts supplied by reference TRBV11-2 and TRBJ2-4, is EAGVAQSPRYKIIEKRQSVAFWCNPISGHATLYWYQQILGQGPKLLIQFQNNGVVDDSQLPKDRFSAERLKGVDSTLKIQPAKLEDSAVYLCASSVRPSGDLAKNIQYFGAGTRLSVL.

The V call is TRBV10-3, the J call TRBJ2-6, with TRBD2 matching over 7 bases. Germline CDR1 reads ENHRY; CDR2 reads SYGVKD. The V segment lost 7 bases and the J segment 2 bases; nucleotides outside the gene matches: 8. The CDR3 loop spans 16 amino acids. In DNA, the CDR3 is TGTGCCATCACTAGGGGAGGGAATACTGGGGCCAACGTCCTGACTTTC. This codes for CAITRGGNTGANVLTF.

In this sample, this clonotype turned up many times. The chain couples TRBV5-6 to TRBJ2-5, with 8 bases fitting TRBD1. V lost 4 bases and J lost 1; bases outside the gene matches: 3. Germline V gives CDR1 SGHDT, CDR2 YYEEEE. The CDR3 sequence is 14 residues long. The CDR3 coding sequence is TGTGCCAGCAGCGCAGGACAGGGCCAAGAGACCCAGTACTTC. The encoded protein is CASSAGQGQETQYF.

This clonotype was counted only a few times. The CDR3 spells CASSYPGQAYGYTF. The CDR3 coding sequence is TGTGCCAGCAGCTACCCCGGACAGGCCTATGGCTACACCTTC. The chain is built from TRBV7-2 and TRBJ1-2, with 7 bases lining up with TRBD1. The germline V gene has CDR1 SGHTA and CDR2 FQGNSA. The CDR3 runs to 14 residues. V shed 4 bases, J shed 4 bases, and the junction held 6 bases outside the gene matches.

The chain employs TRBV25-1 and TRBJ2-1, with 7 nucleotides matching TRBD2. The ends lost 3 bases at V and 5 bases at J; junction bases unmatched: 7. The CDR3 has 15 amino acids. The germline V gene encodes CDR1 MGHDK and CDR2 SYGVNS. The CDR3 coding sequence is TGTGCCAGCAGTGAGTGGTGGGGGGGAAACAATGAGCAGTTCTTC. Protein product: CASSEWWGGNNEQFF.

This clonotype was picked up a small number of times. The chain joins TRBV5-1 to TRBJ2-5; D remains ambiguous. The V gene lost 1 base and the J gene lost 2 bases, with 9 bases spanning the gap. The germline gives CDR1 SGHRS, CDR2 YFSETQ. The CDR3 has 14 residues. The CDR3 DNA sequence: TGCGCCAGCAGCTTGTCTGGGGATCAAGAGACCCAGTACTTC. Amino acids: CASSLSGDQETQYF.

This clonotype was observed at least ten times. The CDR3 sequence: CASTRDGNTIYF. The CDR3 bases are TGTGCCAGCACCAGGGATGGAAACACCATATATTTT. The chain joins TRBV25-1 to TRBJ1-3; D possibly corresponds to TRBD1 (5 bases). The CDR3 consists of 12 residues. Germline CDR1 MGHDK, CDR2 SYGVNS. Trimming removed 7 bases from V and 3 bases from J, with 7 bases in between.